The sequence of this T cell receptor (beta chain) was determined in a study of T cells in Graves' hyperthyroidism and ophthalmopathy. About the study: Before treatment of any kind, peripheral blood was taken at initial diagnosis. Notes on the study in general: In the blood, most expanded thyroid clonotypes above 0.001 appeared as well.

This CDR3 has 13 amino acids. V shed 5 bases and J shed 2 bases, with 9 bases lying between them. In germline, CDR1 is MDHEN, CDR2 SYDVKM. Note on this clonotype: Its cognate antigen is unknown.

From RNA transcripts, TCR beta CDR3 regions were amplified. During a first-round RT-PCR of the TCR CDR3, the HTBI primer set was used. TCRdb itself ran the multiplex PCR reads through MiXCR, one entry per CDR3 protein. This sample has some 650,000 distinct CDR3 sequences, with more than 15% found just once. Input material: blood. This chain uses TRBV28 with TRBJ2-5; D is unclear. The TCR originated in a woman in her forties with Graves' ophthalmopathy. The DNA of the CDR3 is TGTGCCAGCAGTCCCCTAATACAAGAGACCCAGTACTTC. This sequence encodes CASSPLIQETQYF.